Reported below is one T cell receptor (beta chain). Its antigen is unknown. This sample is drawn from a study of T cell responses to AZD1222 COVID-19 vaccine. Study observations and caveats: Repertoires were sampled only after the peak T cell response. Possibly, clonal diversity was underestimated; donors were largely white British and included more females. Among AZD1222 vaccinees, only five or six were seropositive at baseline.

The method was immunoSEQ multiplex PCR; TCRdb's version includes in-frame clones alone and lacks a portion of them. The sample contains 75,000 to 85,000 clones, roughly 89% of which appear only once. From germline, CDR1 is SGHDT and CDR2 YYEEEE. Between the trimmed V and J ends, which lost 4 bases and 7 bases, there was a span of 14 bases. The CDR3 contains 14 residues. Source: peripheral blood, taken 28 days after the second AZD1222 dose. This sequence originates from an adult who received the AZD1222 COVID-19 vaccine. This chain links TRBV5-6 with TRBJ1-4; D unclear. The DNA for the CDR3 is TGTGCCAGCAGCCCGAGTAGACGAGGTGAAAAACTGTTTTTT. Amino acid sequence: CASSPSRRGEKLFF.